The clone carrying this TCR beta chain was observed a handful of times. Its antigen is unidentified. Donors contributed one heparinised blood draw apiece, averaging roughly 100 mL. CDR3 length equals 15 residues. This entry belongs to a study of beta chain features in type 1 diabetes. Every bit of the isolated RNA underwent reverse transcription, so sequencing read expressed TCRB transcripts. Only in-frame clones appear in the TCRdb table, and some are missing; sequencing was by immunoSEQ multiplex PCR. The sample shows more than 150,000 clones, 13% of them seen only once. Points from the study as a whole: Equally in patients and controls, shorter templates might have been favored by PCR.

This TCR was recovered from a woman in her late teens or twenties in good health. The specimen was central memory CD4+ T cells from blood. The chain couples TRBV21-1 to TRBJ1-2; the D call of TRBD1 is as the table states it, not checked on the DNA. TRBV21-1 is a documented pseudogene. The CDR3 loop is CASLERQGEGYGYTF. In DNA form, the CDR3 reads TGTGCCAGCTTGGAACGACAGGGAGAGGGCTATGGCTACACCTTC.